One TCR beta chain is described in this entry. Its cognate antigen is unknown. Germline lookup yields CDR1 SGDLS and CDR2 YYNGEE. CDR3 length: 15 residues. J was trimmed by 5 bases and V by 3 bases; bases with no gene match: 9. This sample was included in a study of cytomegalovirus exposure and HLA in healthy donors. Findings of the study overall: Across donors, presence/absence analyses took sequencing depth to be roughly uniform.

Vbeta (60) and Jbeta (13) primers were used in the PCR. Only in-frame clones appear in the TCRdb table, and some are missing; sequencing was by immunoSEQ multiplex PCR. The data contain approximately 150,000 clones, roughly 80% of them seen just once; the ten biggest clones take up less than 3%. The sequencing sample was made of PBMCs. The receptor's source is a female donor in good health and CMV-seronegative. The chain uses TRBV9 and TRBJ2-7; 9 bases line up with TRBD2. The CDR3 coding sequence is TGTGCCAGCAGCGAGGGCGGGAGGGGGGACGACGAGCAGTACTTC. This translates into CASSEGGRGDDEQYF.